This TCR beta chain was sequenced during a study of T cells in Graves' hyperthyroidism and ophthalmopathy. The source material, RNA transcripts, was used to amplify TCR beta CDR3 regions. The HTBI set primed first-round TCR CDR3 RT-PCR. TCRdb re-derived calls from the multiplex PCR reads in MiXCR, one entry per CDR3 protein. The profile shows about 700,000 distinct CDR3 sequences, about 14% of them singletons. Broader study findings: Onset of ophthalmopathy came a median 6.5 months after the model predicted it.

In regard to this clonotype: Its specificity is not known.

Across 18 months, stable Graves' hyperthyroidism was marked by no progression to ophthalmopathy. Trimming took off 0 bases at V and 0 bases at J, with 13 bases between the two ends. In germline, CDR1 is SGHRS, CDR2 YFSETQ. The CDR3 loop spans 16 amino acids. This rearrangement joins TRBV5-1 to TRBJ2-7; tentatively, D is TRBD1 or TRBD2 (5 bases each). This sequence originates from a woman aged 18-29 years with Graves' hyperthyroidism. Sequencing was done on a sample of blood. The CDR3 is CASSLEQPGSSYEQYF. The CDR3 coding sequence is TGCGCCAGCAGCTTGGAACAGCCAGGGAGCTCCTACGAGCAGTACTTC.